What follows are 10 T cell receptor beta chains derived from one specimen sequenced in a study of T-cell memory formation after mild COVID-19 (dated by TCRdb to the early 2020s). The library relied on 5' RACE. Sequenced using an Illumina NovaSeq 6000. TCRdb reanalyzed the raw reads on its own, using fastp at Q25 for trimming and MiXCR for clone calling, and kept in-frame beta chains. Rows merge per CDR3 protein into single entries with the most common DNA and genes. This sample lists tens of thousands of distinct CDR3 sequences; approximately 7% were detected once. The ten biggest clones cover approximately 1.3% of the sample. Sequenced: PBMCs or a T cell subset sorted from them (not recorded which). The receptors stem from a man between 18 and 29 years old who had mild COVID-19 (a few samples of this study predate the infection). The sample titles of this study are shuffled in the database, so cell type and time point are left out; the donor was told from shared clones.

This clonotype was counted at least ten times. This chain links TRBV12-3 or TRBV12-4 with TRBJ2-2; D gene ambiguous. The CDR3 is 15 amino acids. Trimming shortened V by 1 base and J by 4 bases, and 10 bases separated the two germline ends. CDR3 in amino acids: CASSLDLAGTGELFF. The CDR3 bases are TGTGCCAGCAGTTTAGATTTGGCAGGCACCGGGGAGCTGTTTTTT.

There are many counts of this clonotype. CDR3 sequence: CASSLEPTNTEAFF. The CDR3 nucleotides are TGCGCCAGCAGCTTGGAACCGACGAACACTGAAGCTTTCTTT. The V call is TRBV5-1, the J call TRBJ1-1; D gene ambiguous. Germline lookup yields CDR1 SGHRS and CDR2 YFSETQ. This CDR3 comprises 14 residues. The V end was cut by 0 bases, the J end by 1 base, with 7 bases between.

In this sample, this clonotype turned up a few times. The chain has TRBV12-3 or TRBV12-4 and TRBJ2-3; D perhaps matches TRBD1 (7 bases). V was shortened by 3 bases and J by 5 bases, with 12 bases between the two germline ends. The CDR3 has 14 residues. CDR3 residues: CASSLEGALDTQYF. Here the CDR3 DNA reads TGTGCCAGCAGTTTGGAGGGGGCCCTAGATACGCAGTATTTT.

The sample holds a few counts of this clonotype. V and J are TRBV20-1 and TRBJ2-5; tentatively, D is TRBD1 or TRBD2 (5 bases each). The CDR3 is 13 residues long. Germline CDR1 and CDR2: DFQATT and SNEGSKA (reference sequence). With 4 bases removed from V and 5 bases from J, the gap between germline ends came to 14 bases. CDR3 DNA sequence: TGCAGTGCTAAGCGCCGGGGCGGGGAGACCCAGTACTTC. Translating it yields CSAKRRGGETQYF.

Judged by abundance, this clonotype is medium-sized. The gene calls are TRBV20-1 and TRBJ2-7; possibly TRBD1 or TRBD2 for D (5 bases each). Trimming took off 5 bases at V and 2 bases at J, with 13 bases between the two ends. There are 13 residues in the CDR3. Germline V gene data show CDR1 as DFQATT and CDR2 as SNEGSKA (reference sequence). CDR3: CSAPKRDPYEQYV. As DNA, the CDR3 is TGCAGTGCTCCAAAGAGGGACCCCTACGAGCAGTACGTC.

This clonotype was found once. The CDR3, as DNA: TGTGCCAGCAGCTTACGCCGGGACAGCCTTCGCTACGAGCAGTACTTC. This codes for CASSLRRDSLRYEQYF. The chain recombines TRBV21-1 with TRBJ2-7; no DNA check was done on the table's D call, TRBD1. TRBV21-1 is designated a pseudogene. This CDR3 is 16 amino acids long.

The gene calls are TRBV7-9 and TRBJ2-1; TRBD1 matches at 7 bases. After removal of 0 bases from V and 3 bases from J, the junction contained 2 bases not matched to a gene. CDR1 and CDR2 (germline): SEHNR, FQNEAQ (reference sequence). This CDR3 region has 15 residues. The CDR3 is CASSLAQGDYNEQFF. The CDR3 region has the DNA TGTGCCAGCAGCTTAGCCCAGGGGGACTACAATGAGCAGTTCTTC.

There are many counts of this clonotype. The rearrangement links TRBV4-1 to TRBJ2-5; no firm D call. The CDR3 spans 12 residues. Germline V lookup: CDR1 MGHRA, CDR2 YSYEKL. Trimming took 0 bases from V and 6 from J, leaving 5 bases between them. The CDR3 DNA reads as TGCGCCAGCAGCCAAGATCGGCAGACCCAGTACTTC. It is translated as CASSQDRQTQYF.

This clonotype was seen a handful of times. The chain's CDR3 is CASSTWTGIGNTIYF. CDR3 in DNA: TGTGCCAGCAGCACCTGGACAGGGATCGGAAACACCATATATTTT. This chain links TRBV7-2 with TRBJ1-3; 8 bases agree with TRBD1. The V gene's germline CDR1 is SGHTA and CDR2 FQGNSA. The length of the CDR3 is 15 residues. Trimming took 5 bases from V and 4 from J; bases not matched to a gene: 7. The variable domain in full, completed from reference TRBV7-2 and TRBJ1-3, reads GAGVSQSPSNKVTEKGKDVELRCDPISGHTALYWYRQSLGQGLEFLIYFQGNSAPDKSGLPSDRFSAERTGGSVSTLTIQRTQQEDSAVYLCASSTWTGIGNTIYFGEGSWLTVV.

The chain has TRBV6-5 and TRBJ1-1; no definite D call. Germline V CDR1 and CDR2: MNHEY, SVGAGI. Trimming removed 2 bases at V and 3 bases at J, with 13 bases between. The CDR3 is made up of 15 amino acids. CDR3 amino acids: CASSYTRAGDTEAFF. The CDR3 DNA sequence: TGTGCCAGCAGTTACACTAGGGCTGGGGACACTGAAGCTTTCTTT.